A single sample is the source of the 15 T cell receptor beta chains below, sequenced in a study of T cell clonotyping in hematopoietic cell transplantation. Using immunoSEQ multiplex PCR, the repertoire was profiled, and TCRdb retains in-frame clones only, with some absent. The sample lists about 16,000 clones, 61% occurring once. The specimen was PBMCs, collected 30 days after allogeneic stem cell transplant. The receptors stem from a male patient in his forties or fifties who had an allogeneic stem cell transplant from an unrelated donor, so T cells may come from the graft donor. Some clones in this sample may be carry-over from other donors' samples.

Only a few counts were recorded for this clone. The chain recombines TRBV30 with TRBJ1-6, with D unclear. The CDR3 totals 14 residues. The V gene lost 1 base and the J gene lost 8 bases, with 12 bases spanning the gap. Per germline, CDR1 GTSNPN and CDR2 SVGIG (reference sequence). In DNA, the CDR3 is TGTGCCTGGAGTGATAGGCAGGAGTATTCACCCCTCCACTTT. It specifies CAWSDRQEYSPLHF.

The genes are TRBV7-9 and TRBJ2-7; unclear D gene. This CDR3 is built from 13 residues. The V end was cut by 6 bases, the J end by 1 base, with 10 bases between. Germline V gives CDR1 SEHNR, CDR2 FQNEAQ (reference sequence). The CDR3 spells CASSQGLSYEQYF. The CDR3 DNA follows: TGTGCCAGCAGTCAAGGGCTATCCTACGAGCAGTACTTC.

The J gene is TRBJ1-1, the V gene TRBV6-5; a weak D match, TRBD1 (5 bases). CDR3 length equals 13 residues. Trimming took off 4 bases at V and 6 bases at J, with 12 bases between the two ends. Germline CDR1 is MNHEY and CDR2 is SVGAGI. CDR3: CASSWVSGAEAFF. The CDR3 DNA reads TGTGCCAGCAGTTGGGTCTCGGGGGCTGAAGCTTTCTTT.

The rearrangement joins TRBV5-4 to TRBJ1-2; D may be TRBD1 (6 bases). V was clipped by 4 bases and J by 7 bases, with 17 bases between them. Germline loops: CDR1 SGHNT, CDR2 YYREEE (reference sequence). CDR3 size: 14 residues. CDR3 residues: CASSARGAGPGYTF. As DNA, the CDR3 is TGTGCCAGCAGCGCCAGGGGAGCGGGGCCTGGCTACACCTTC. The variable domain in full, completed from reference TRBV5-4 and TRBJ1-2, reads ETGVTQSPTHLIKTRGQQVTLRCSSQSGHNTVSWYQQALGQGPQFIFQYYREEENGRGNFPPRFSGLQFPNYSSELNVNALELDDSALYLCASSARGAGPGYTFGSGTRLTVV.

The CDR3 DNA reads TGTGCCAGCAGTCCGGACAGTCTAGGGTGGGAGACCCAGTACTTC. Encoded protein: CASSPDSLGWETQYF. The rearrangement links TRBV6-5 to TRBJ2-5; weak D call: TRBD1 (6 bases). CDR1 is MNHEY, CDR2 SVGAGI, per germline. V dropped 5 bases and J dropped 5 bases, with 18 bases sitting between them. CDR3 length equals 15 residues.

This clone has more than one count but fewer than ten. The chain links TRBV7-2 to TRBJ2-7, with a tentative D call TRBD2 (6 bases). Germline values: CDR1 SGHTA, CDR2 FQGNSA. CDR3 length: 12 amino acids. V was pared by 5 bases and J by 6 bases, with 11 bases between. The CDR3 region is CASSTGVSEQYF. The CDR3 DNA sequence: TGTGCCAGCAGCACGGGGGTGAGCGAGCAGTACTTC.

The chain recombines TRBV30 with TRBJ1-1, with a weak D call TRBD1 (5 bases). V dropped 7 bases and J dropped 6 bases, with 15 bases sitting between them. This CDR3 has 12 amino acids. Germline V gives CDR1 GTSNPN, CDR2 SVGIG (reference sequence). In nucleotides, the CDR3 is TGTGCCTCATGGAGGGGCTACGCTGAAGCTTTCTTT. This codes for CASWRGYAEAFF. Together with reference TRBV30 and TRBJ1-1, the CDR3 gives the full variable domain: SQTIHQWPATLVQPVGSPLSLECTVEGTSNPNLYWYRQAAGRGLQLLFYSVGIGQISSEVPQNLSASRPQDRQFILSSKKLLLSDSGFYLCASWRGYAEAFFGQGTRLTVV.

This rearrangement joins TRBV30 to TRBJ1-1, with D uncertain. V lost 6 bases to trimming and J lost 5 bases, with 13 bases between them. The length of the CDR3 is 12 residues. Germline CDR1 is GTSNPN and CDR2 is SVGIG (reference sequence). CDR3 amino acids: CACRGLTTEAFF. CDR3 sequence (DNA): TGTGCCTGCCGAGGTTTGACTACTGAAGCTTTCTTT.

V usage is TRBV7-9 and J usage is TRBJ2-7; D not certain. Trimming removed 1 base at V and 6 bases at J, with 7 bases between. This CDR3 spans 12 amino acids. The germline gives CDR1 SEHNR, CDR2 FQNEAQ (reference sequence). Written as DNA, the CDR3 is TGTGCCAGCAGCTTAGGGGCTTTCGAGCAGTACTTC. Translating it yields CASSLGAFEQYF.

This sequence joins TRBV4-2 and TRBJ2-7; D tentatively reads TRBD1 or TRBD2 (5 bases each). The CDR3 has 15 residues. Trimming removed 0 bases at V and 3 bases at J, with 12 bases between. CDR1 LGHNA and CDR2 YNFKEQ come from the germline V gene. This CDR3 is CASSQDRDLYYEQYF. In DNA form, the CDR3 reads TGTGCCAGCAGCCAAGACAGGGACCTCTACTACGAGCAGTACTTC.

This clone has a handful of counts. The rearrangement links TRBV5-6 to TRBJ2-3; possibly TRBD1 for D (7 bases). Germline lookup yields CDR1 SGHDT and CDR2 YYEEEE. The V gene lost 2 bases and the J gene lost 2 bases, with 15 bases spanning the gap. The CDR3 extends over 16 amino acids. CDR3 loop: CASSFPQGGVTDTQYF. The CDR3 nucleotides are TGTGCCAGCAGCTTCCCCCAGGGGGGAGTCACAGATACGCAGTATTTT.

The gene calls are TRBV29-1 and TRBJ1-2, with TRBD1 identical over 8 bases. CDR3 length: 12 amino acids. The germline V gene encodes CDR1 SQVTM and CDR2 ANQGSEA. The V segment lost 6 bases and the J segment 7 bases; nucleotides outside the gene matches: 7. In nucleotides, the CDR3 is TGCAGCGTCGACCCAGGGGGCGGTGGCTACACCTTC. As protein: CSVDPGGGGYTF.

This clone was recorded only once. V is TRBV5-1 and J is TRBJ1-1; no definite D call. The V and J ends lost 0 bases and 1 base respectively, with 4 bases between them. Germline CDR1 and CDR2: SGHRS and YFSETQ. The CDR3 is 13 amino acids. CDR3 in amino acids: CASSLVKNTEAFF. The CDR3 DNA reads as TGCGCCAGCAGCTTGGTTAAGAACACTGAAGCTTTCTTT.

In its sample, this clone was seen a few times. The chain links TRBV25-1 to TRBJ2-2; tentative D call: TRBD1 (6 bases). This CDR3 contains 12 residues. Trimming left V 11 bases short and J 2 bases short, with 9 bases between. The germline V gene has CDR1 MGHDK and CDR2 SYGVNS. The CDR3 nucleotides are TGTGCCCCGGGACAAAACACCGGGGAGCTGTTTTTT. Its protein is CAPGQNTGELFF.

The CDR3 DNA follows: TGTGCCAGCAGTAGACAGGGTCGGTATGGCTACACCTTC. Protein: CASSRQGRYGYTF. The chain employs TRBV6-5 and TRBJ1-2; 7 bases align to TRBD1. Germline CDR1 and CDR2: MNHEY and SVGAGI. V was clipped by 5 bases and J by 5 bases; unmatched bases: 5. The length of the CDR3 is 13 residues.